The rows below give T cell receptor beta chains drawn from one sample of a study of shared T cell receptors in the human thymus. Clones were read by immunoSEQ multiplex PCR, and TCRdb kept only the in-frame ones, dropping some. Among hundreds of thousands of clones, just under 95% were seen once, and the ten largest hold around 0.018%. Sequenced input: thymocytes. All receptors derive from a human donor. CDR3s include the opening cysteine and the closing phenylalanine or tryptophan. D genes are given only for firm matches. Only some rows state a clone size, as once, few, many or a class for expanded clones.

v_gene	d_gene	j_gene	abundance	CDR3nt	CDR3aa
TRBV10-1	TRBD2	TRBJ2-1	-	TGCGCCAGCGAAGGACTAGCGGAGAGCTCCTACAATGAGCAGTTCTTC	CASEGLAESSYNEQFF
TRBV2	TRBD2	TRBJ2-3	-	TGTGCCAGCACAGGCCCGCGGGAGGGCTTTTCGACAGATACGCAGTATTTT	CASTGPREGFSTDTQYF
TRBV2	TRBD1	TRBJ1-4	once	TGTGCCAGCAGTGCTAAGCGAGTAATAGCCAGGGGGCCTCGTGAAAAACTGTTTTTT	CASSAKRVIARGPREKLFF
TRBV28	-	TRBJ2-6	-	TGTGCCAGCACCCGGACGCCAGGGGGGGTCTCTGGGGCCAACGTCCTGACTTTC	CASTRTPGGVSGANVLTF
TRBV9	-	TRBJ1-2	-	TGTGCCAGCAGCCCCGACAGGTACTATGGCTACACCTTC	CASSPDRYYGYTF
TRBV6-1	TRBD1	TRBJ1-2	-	TGTGCCAGCAGTAGGGACAGGGAAGGCTACACCTTC	CASSRDREGYTF
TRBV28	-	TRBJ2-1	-	TGTGCCAGCAGTTTCCCTCTCTCAGGACACTCCTACAATGAGCAGTTCTTC	CASSFPLSGHSYNEQFF
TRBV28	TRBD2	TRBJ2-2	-	TGTGCCAGCAGTTCCCACCGGCTAGCGGGAGCCGGGGAGCTGTTTTTT	CASSSHRLAGAGELFF
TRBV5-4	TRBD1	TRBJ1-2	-	TGTGCCAGCAGACGACAGGGGGAAGGTGTGGGCTATGGCTACACCTTC	CASRRQGEGVGYGYTF
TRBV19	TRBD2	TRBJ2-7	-	TGTGCCAGCTCGGCTAGCGGATTAAGCTCCTACGAGCAGTACTTC	CASSASGLSSYEQYF
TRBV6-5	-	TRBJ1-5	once	TGTGCCAGCAGTTCGCAAGGGAGGGATAGCAATCAGCCCCAGCATTTT	CASSSQGRDSNQPQHF
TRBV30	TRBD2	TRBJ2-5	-	TGTGCCTGGTGGGGCTCTCTTCAGGCAGGGCGGGAGGAGCAGTACTTC	CAWWGSLQAGREEQYF
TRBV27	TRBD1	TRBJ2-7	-	TGTGCCAGCAGTTCAGACAGGGGACCCCTCCACGAGCAGTACTTC	CASSSDRGPLHEQYF
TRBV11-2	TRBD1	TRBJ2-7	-	TGTGCCAGCAGCTTTAGGACAGGGGCCTCCTACGAGCAGTACTTC	CASSFRTGASYEQYF
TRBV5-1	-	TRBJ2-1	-	TGCGCCAGCAGCTTAGGAGACAATGAGCAGTTCTTC	CASSLGDNEQFF
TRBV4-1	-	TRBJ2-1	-	TGCGCCAGCAGCCAAGAATCCCTAGACGAACGGGAGATCTCGCACAATGAGCAGTTCTTC	CASSQESLDEREISHNEQFF
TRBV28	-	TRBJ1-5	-	TGTGCCAGCAGTTTAGGGGATTATAGCAATCAGCCCCAGCATTTT	CASSLGDYSNQPQHF
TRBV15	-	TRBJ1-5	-	TGTGCCACCAGCAGAGATCTAGGCGACAGTCGACAGCCCCAGCATTTT	CATSRDLGDSRQPQHF
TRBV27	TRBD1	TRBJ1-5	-	TGTGCCAGCAGCAAGAGACCCCGCTCCTCGGACAGGTTGACCGGCAATCAGCCCCAGCATTTT	CASSKRPRSSDRLTGNQPQHF
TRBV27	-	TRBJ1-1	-	TGTGCCAGCAGTTTAGGTTTGGAGGCCGGGAACACTGAAGCTTTCTTT	CASSLGLEAGNTEAFF
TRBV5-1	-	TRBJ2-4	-	TGCGCCAGCAGCCCCACCGAAACGTTAGCCAAAAACATTCAGTACTTC	CASSPTETLAKNIQYF
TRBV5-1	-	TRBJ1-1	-	TGCGCCAGCATCGGGGGCACTGAAGCTTTCTTT	CASIGGTEAFF